This TCR beta chain was observed in a study of blood T cell repertoires in COVID-19. Profiling relied on immunoSEQ multiplex PCR, and the TCRdb table lists in-frame clones only, not all of them. Of 80,000 to 90,000 clones listed, approximately 83% were seen once; the top ten hold about 2%. The sequencing sample was made of peripheral blood. The TCR originated in a woman between 70 and 85 years old with acute or convalescent COVID-19.

CDR3 sequence reads: CASSLQARHEKLFF. As DNA, the CDR3 is TGTGCCAGCAGTTTACAGGCCCGTCATGAAAAACTGTTTTTT. The rearrangement uses TRBV27 and TRBJ1-4; D gene uncertain. This CDR3 spans 14 amino acids. The V end was cut by 2 bases, the J end by 6 bases, with 10 bases between. Germline-derived CDR1 and CDR2 are MNHEY and SMNVEV (reference sequence). Complete variable domain (other parts from reference TRBV27 and TRBJ1-4): EAQVTQNPRYLITVTGKKLTVTCSQNMNHEYMSWYRQDPGLGLRQIYYSMNVEVTDKGDVPEGYKVSRKEKRNFPLILESPSPNQTSLYFCASSLQARHEKLFFGSGTQLSVL.